Each of the 19 T cell receptor beta chains below was sequenced from the same sample in a study of cytomegalovirus exposure and HLA in healthy donors. The PCR employed 60 Vbeta primers together with 13 Jbeta primers. Clones were read by immunoSEQ multiplex PCR, and TCRdb kept only the in-frame ones, dropping some. The data contain 160,000 or so clones, 84% of them singletons. The sequenced sample consisted of PBMCs. The receptors here all came from a man aged 18 to 30 in good health and CMV-seronegative.

DNA of the CDR3: TGCGCCAGCAGCCAAGGCAGGGGTGCTGAAGCTTTCTTT. It encodes CASSQGRGAEAFF. This chain links TRBV4-3 with TRBJ1-1, with a possible D match to TRBD1 (6 bases). V lost 1 base, J lost 6 bases, and 9 bases lay in between. CDR1 is LGHNA, CDR2 YSLEER, per germline. The CDR3 runs to 13 residues.

The genes are TRBV4-3 and TRBJ1-1; tentative D call: TRBD1 (5 bases). The CDR3 length is 14 residues. Germline lookup yields CDR1 LGHNA and CDR2 YSLEER. Trimming cost V 0 bases and J 4 bases, with 9 bases left between them. The CDR3 DNA reads TGCGCCAGCAGCCAAGAAGGGGAGGGCACTGAAGCTTTCTTT. Translation gives CASSQEGEGTEAFF.

The chain recombines TRBV10-3 with TRBJ1-5; D call uncertain. The V gene's germline CDR1 is ENHRY and CDR2 SYGVKD. The V end lost 0 bases, the J end lost 4 bases, and 13 bases lay between the germline ends. The CDR3 totals 16 residues. The CDR3 DNA reads as TGTGCCATCAGTGAGTCGCGAGGGCTTCTAAATCAGCCCCAGCATTTT. Protein: CAISESRGLLNQPQHF.

The chain uses TRBV7-3 and TRBJ2-2; 8 bases are a match to TRBD1. The CDR3 has 14 amino acids. Germline values: CDR1 SGHTA, CDR2 FQGTGA. V dropped 3 bases and J dropped 8; count of bases not matched to a gene: 5. The DNA for the CDR3 is TGTGCCAGCAGCTTGGACAGGGAAGCGGGGGAGCTGTTTTTT. This gives the protein CASSLDREAGELFF.

The rearrangement joins TRBV9 to TRBJ2-3; TRBD2 agrees at 8 bases. The CDR3 is 16 amino acids. Per the germline V gene, CDR1 is SGDLS and CDR2 is YYNGEE. After removal of 6 bases from V and 0 bases from J, the junction contained 9 bases not matched to a gene. The CDR3 nucleotides are TGTGCCAGCAACCCGCGGGGGGCAGGGAGCACAGATACGCAGTATTTT. Protein sequence: CASNPRGAGSTDTQYF. Looking up the rest from reference TRBV9 and TRBJ2-3 gives the full variable domain: DSGVTQTPKHLITATGQRVTLRCSPRSGDLSVYWYQQSLDQGLQFLIQYYNGEERAKGNILERFSAQQFPDLHSELNLSSLELGDSALYFCASNPRGAGSTDTQYFGPGTRLTVL.

The chain couples TRBV4-1 to TRBJ2-1, with D perhaps matching TRBD2 (6 bases). Trimming stripped 5 bases from V and 0 bases from J, with 11 bases between. CDR1 and CDR2 from the germline V gene are MGHRA and YSYEKL. This CDR3 has 15 residues. CDR3 sequence (DNA): TGCGCCAGCAGCAATCTGCGGGACTCCTACAATGAGCAGTTCTTC. This sequence encodes CASSNLRDSYNEQFF.

V usage is TRBV7-2 and J usage is TRBJ2-3, with 7 bases matching TRBD2. CDR1 is SGHTA, CDR2 FQGNSA, per germline. The CDR3 runs 16 residues. After removal of 5 bases from V and 1 base from J, the junction contained 9 bases not matched to a gene. CDR3 protein: CASSPRGRGRTDTQYF. CDR3 coding DNA: TGTGCCAGCAGCCCCAGAGGGAGGGGCCGCACAGATACGCAGTATTTT. The entire variable domain, with the rest obtained from reference TRBV7-2 and TRBJ2-3, is as follows: GAGVSQSPSNKVTEKGKDVELRCDPISGHTALYWYRQSLGQGLEFLIYFQGNSAPDKSGLPSDRFSAERTGGSVSTLTIQRTQQEDSAVYLCASSPRGRGRTDTQYFGPGTRLTVL.

V gene TRBV5-1 combines with J gene TRBJ2-7; 7 bases agree with TRBD1. The CDR3 is 15 amino acids. Germline CDR1 SGHRS, CDR2 YFSETQ. With V trimmed by 1 base and J by 3 bases, 7 bases remained unmatched. The CDR3, as DNA: TGCGCCAGCAGCTTGCAGAACAGGGGTGGCTACGAGCAGTACTTC. This gives the protein CASSLQNRGGYEQYF.

CDR3 sequence (DNA): TGTGCCAGCAGTTACTCGGGGGGAAGCTCCTACGAGCAGTACTTC. Protein product: CASSYSGGSSYEQYF. The chain couples TRBV6-6 to TRBJ2-7, with D maybe TRBD2 (6 bases). Germline lookup yields CDR1 MNHNY and CDR2 SVGAGI (reference sequence). V lost 0 bases to trimming and J lost 0 bases, with 9 bases between them. The CDR3 sequence is 15 residues long.

The J gene is TRBJ1-1, the V gene TRBV6-1; D gene ambiguous. Germline loops: CDR1 MNHNS, CDR2 SASEGT. CDR3 length equals 14 residues. Trimming took 3 bases from V and 6 from J, leaving 14 bases between them. The CDR3 DNA follows: TGTGCCAGCAGTGACGGAGGGTGGAAAGCTGAAGCTTTCTTT. Its translation is CASSDGGWKAEAFF.

The rearrangement links TRBV29-1 to TRBJ2-7, with a weak D call TRBD2 (6 bases). Germline V gene data show CDR1 as SQVTM and CDR2 as ANQGSEA. The CDR3 loop spans 14 amino acids. V lost 4 bases, J lost 4 bases, and 17 bases lay in between. The chain's CDR3 is CSVVGAGNFYEQYF. In DNA form, the CDR3 reads TGCAGCGTTGTTGGGGCGGGAAATTTTTACGAGCAGTACTTC.

This chain connects TRBV1 to TRBJ2-7; TRBD2, the table's D call, lacks a check against the DNA. TRBV1 is shown as a pseudogene. This CDR3 contains 18 residues. The CDR3 reads CTSSQEGLAGGPPYEQYF. For the CDR3, the DNA is TGCACCAGCAGCCAAGAGGGACTAGCGGGAGGGCCACCCTACGAGCAGTACTTC.

This clone was found once. V usage is TRBV9 and J usage is TRBJ2-1; 10 positions match TRBD2. Unmatched junction bases numbered 13, after V lost 2 bases and J lost 8 bases. This CDR3 is built from 17 residues. Germline V gives CDR1 SGDLS, CDR2 YYNGEE. The CDR3 bases are TGTGCCAGCAGCGTGTCACCTAGCGGGAGTGGGAGCGATGAGCAGTTCTTC. Translating gives CASSVSPSGSGSDEQFF.

The gene calls are TRBV10-3 and TRBJ2-3, with a tentative D call TRBD2 (6 bases). Trimming cost V 8 bases and J 0 bases, with 9 bases left between them. Per the germline V gene, CDR1 is ENHRY and CDR2 is SYGVKD. This CDR3 comprises 13 residues. CDR3 loop: CAIGAGSTDTQYF. The DNA of the CDR3 is TGTGCCATCGGGGCGGGGAGCACAGATACGCAGTATTTT.

This chain connects TRBV6-5 to TRBJ1-5; 8 positions agree with TRBD1. This CDR3 region has 14 residues. The trim removed 2 bases at V and 11 bases at J, leaving 8 bases unmatched. Per the germline V gene, CDR1 is MNHEY and CDR2 is SVGAGI. CDR3 DNA sequence: TGTGCCAGCAGTTACGACGACCAGGGGGCAGCCCAGCATTTT. It specifies CASSYDDQGAAQHF.

The chain couples TRBV4-1 to TRBJ2-7; TRBD2 aligns across 10 bases. CDR1 MGHRA and CDR2 YSYEKL come from the germline V gene. The V and J ends lost 0 bases and 7 bases, in that order; junction bases with no gene match: 12. The CDR3 length is 17 residues. CDR3 amino acids: CASSQEVTSGSGGEQYF. CDR3 nucleotide sequence: TGCGCCAGCAGCCAAGAAGTGACTAGCGGGTCCGGGGGGGAGCAGTACTTC.

Only a few counts were recorded for this clone. The genes are TRBV4-1 and TRBJ2-2; a weak D match, TRBD1 (6 bases). This CDR3 has 15 amino acids. From germline, CDR1 is MGHRA and CDR2 YSYEKL. V shed 4 bases and J shed 3 bases, with 12 bases lying between them. Written as DNA, the CDR3 is TGCGCCAGCAGCCCCTCGGACAGTCACACCGGGGAGCTGTTTTTT. The encoded protein is CASSPSDSHTGELFF.

The CDR3 bases are TGCGCCAGCAGCCACGACAGGGGGGTAAACAATGAGCAGTTCTTC. Its protein is CASSHDRGVNNEQFF. The chain is built from TRBV4-3 and TRBJ2-1, with 9 bases aligning to TRBD1. Trimming at V came to 3 bases and at J to 5 bases, leaving 5 bases not matched to a gene. This CDR3 has 15 amino acids. CDR1 LGHNA and CDR2 YSLEER come from the germline V gene.

The chain employs TRBV27 and TRBJ2-5; TRBD1 aligns across 8 bases. This CDR3 has 14 amino acids. CDR1 and CDR2 from the germline V gene are MNHEY and SMNVEV (reference sequence). J was trimmed by 5 bases and V by 3 bases; bases with no gene match: 5. CDR3 nucleotide sequence: TGTGCCAGCAGTTTCGTGGGGGACAGGGAGACCCAGTACTTC. Its protein is CASSFVGDRETQYF.